A single sample is the source of the 13 T cell receptor beta chains below, sequenced in a study of neoadjuvant anti-PD-1 for oral cavity cancer. Clones were sequenced by immunoSEQ multiplex PCR, and TCRdb holds only the in-frame ones, with some missing. The repertoire consists of under 9,500 clones, with approximately 62% occurring once and the leading ten covering 8% to 10%. Source: tumor tissue, taken before nivolumab (anti-PD-1) treatment. The source of these receptors is a person between 40 and 79 years old with oral cavity squamous cell carcinoma.

The V and J genes are TRBV27 and TRBJ2-7; D is undetermined. The length of the CDR3 is 13 residues. CDR1 is MNHEY and CDR2 is SMNVEV in the germline V gene (reference sequence). V gave up 5 bases and J gave up 3 bases, with 11 bases separating them. CDR3 residues: CASSLTYNYEQYF. The DNA for the CDR3 is TGTGCCAGCAGTCTCACCTACAACTACGAGCAGTACTTC.

This clone was seen more than once but under ten times. This chain links TRBV7-9 with TRBJ1-1; no clear D gene. V gave up 1 base and J gave up 3 bases, with 15 bases separating them. The CDR3 is 16 amino acids. Germline CDR1 and CDR2: SEHNR and FQNEAQ (reference sequence). Here the CDR3 reads CASSLGGWGGYTEAFF. The DNA of the CDR3 is TGTGCCAGCAGCTTAGGGGGATGGGGAGGATACACTGAAGCTTTCTTT.

The rearrangement joins TRBV28 to TRBJ2-2; the match to TRBD1 covers 8 bases. The CDR3 covers 13 residues. CDR1 and CDR2 (germline): MDHEN, SYDVKM. V shed 3 bases and J 12 bases; nucleotides not matched to a gene: 6. The CDR3 DNA reads as TGTGCCAGCAGTTTCCTCGGACAGGGAAAGCTGTTTTTT. Its translation is CASSFLGQGKLFF.

V is TRBV7-8 and J is TRBJ2-7; the D gene is possibly TRBD1 (6 bases). V shed 6 bases and J shed 3 bases, with 18 bases lying between them. The CDR3 extends over 15 amino acids. In germline, CDR1 is SGHVS, CDR2 FQNEAQ. The CDR3 here is CASSFGTGTYYEQYF. The CDR3 coding sequence is TGTGCCAGCAGTTTTGGTACCGGGACATACTACGAGCAGTACTTC.

CDR3 loop: CASSHPSGHSGNTIYF. CDR3 coding DNA: TGCGCCAGCAGCCATCCATCTGGACATTCGGGAAACACCATATATTTT. This chain uses TRBV4-1 with TRBJ1-3; weak D call: TRBD1 (5 bases). With 3 bases removed from V and 4 bases from J, the gap between germline ends came to 16 bases. CDR1 and CDR2 from the germline V gene are MGHRA and YSYEKL. This CDR3 contains 16 residues.

In its sample, this clone ranks as large (0.1 to 1%). Here the CDR3 DNA reads TGTGCCAGCAGCGCGGAATCGTCAGGATCCTATGGCTACACCTTC. Translated: CASSAESSGSYGYTF. The rearrangement links TRBV9 to TRBJ1-2; D is undetermined. The CDR3 extends over 15 amino acids. Looked up from germline, CDR1 is SGDLS and CDR2 is YYNGEE. The germline V and J ends were trimmed by 3 bases and 4 bases, with 16 bases remaining between them.

The CDR3 bases are TGTGCCTGGAGTGTAGACCCGGCTTTCGAGCAGTACTTC. This codes for CAWSVDPAFEQYF. The chain employs TRBV30 and TRBJ2-7; unclear D gene. The germline V and J ends were trimmed by 0 bases and 6 bases, with 12 bases remaining between them. Germline CDR1 and CDR2: GTSNPN and SVGIG (reference sequence). The CDR3 totals 13 residues.

The V and J genes are TRBV5-4 and TRBJ2-2; D is possibly TRBD1 or TRBD2 (5 bases each). The germline V and J ends were trimmed by 4 bases and 1 base, with 14 bases remaining between them. The germline V gene encodes CDR1 SGHNT and CDR2 YYREEE (reference sequence). The CDR3 loop spans 16 amino acids. CDR3 nucleotides: TGTGCCAGCAGCACCGCTCGGGGCGGGAACACCGGGGAGCTGTTTTTT. Translation gives CASSTARGGNTGELFF.

The genes are TRBV4-1 and TRBJ1-5, with TRBD1 matching over 9 bases. The CDR3 has 16 amino acids. The J segment lost 7 bases and the V segment lost 0 bases, leaving 7 bases of the junction unmatched. Germline CDR1 and CDR2: MGHRA and YSYEKL. CDR3 sequence reads: CASSQDWDRVNQPQHF. CDR3 coding DNA: TGCGCCAGCAGCCAAGATTGGGACAGGGTAAACCAGCCCCAGCATTTT.

This clone has a single count. The chain joins TRBV7-3 to TRBJ1-6; 8 bases are a match to TRBD1. Germline loops: CDR1 SGHTA, CDR2 FQGTGA. With 5 bases clipped from V and 6 bases from J, the junction kept 3 bases outside the gene matches. The CDR3 totals 14 residues. CDR3 nucleotide sequence: TGTGCCAGCAGCCGAGGACAGGGTAATTCACCCCTCCACTTT. Translation: CASSRGQGNSPLHF.

In its sample, this clone was seen a few times. The V gene is TRBV27, the J gene TRBJ2-7; D is possibly TRBD2 (6 bases). The CDR3 consists of 16 residues. CDR1 and CDR2 (germline): MNHEY, SMNVEV (reference sequence). V lost 5 bases and J lost 6, with 23 bases in between. CDR3 nucleotide sequence: TGTGCCAGCAGTCCTGGATCAGGGAGGCCCTTTGGCGAGCAGTACTTC. As protein: CASSPGSGRPFGEQYF.

This rearrangement joins TRBV18 to TRBJ1-2; 7 bases are a match to TRBD1. The CDR3 has 14 amino acids. Losses at the gene ends were 3 bases for V and 5 bases for J; bases not matched to a gene: 6. The germline V gene encodes CDR1 KGHSH and CDR2 LQKENI. CDR3 residues: CASSPQGEGYGYTF. CDR3 in DNA: TGTGCCAGCTCACCCCAGGGGGAAGGGTATGGCTACACCTTC. The complete variable domain, with remaining parts taken from reference TRBV18 and TRBJ1-2, reads NAGVMQNPRHLVRRRGQEARLRCSPMKGHSHVYWYRQLPEEGLKFMVYLQKENIIDESGMPKERFSAEFPKEGPSILRIQQVVRGDSAAYFCASSPQGEGYGYTFGSGTRLTVV.

The chain uses TRBV18 and TRBJ2-7, with 7 bases that match TRBD1. Unmatched junction bases numbered 8, after V lost 3 bases and J lost 6 bases. Germline V gene data show CDR1 as KGHSH and CDR2 as LQKENI. The CDR3 sequence is 14 residues long. The CDR3 loop is CASSPDRVSGEQYF. In nucleotides, the CDR3 is TGTGCCAGCTCACCCGACAGGGTCTCGGGCGAGCAGTACTTC.